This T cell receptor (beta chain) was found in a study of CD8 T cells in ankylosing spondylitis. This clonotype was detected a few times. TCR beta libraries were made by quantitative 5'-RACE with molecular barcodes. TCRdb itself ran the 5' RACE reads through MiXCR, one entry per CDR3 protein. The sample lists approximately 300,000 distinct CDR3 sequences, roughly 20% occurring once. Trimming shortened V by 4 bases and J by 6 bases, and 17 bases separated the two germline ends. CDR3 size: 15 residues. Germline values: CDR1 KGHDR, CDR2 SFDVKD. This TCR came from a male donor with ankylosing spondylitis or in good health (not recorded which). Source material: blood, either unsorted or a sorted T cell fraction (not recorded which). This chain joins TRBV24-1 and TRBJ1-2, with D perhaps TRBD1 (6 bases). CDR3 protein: CATSDYGTYGHGYTF. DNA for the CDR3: TGTGCCACCAGTGACTACGGGACATATGGGCATGGCTACACCTTC.